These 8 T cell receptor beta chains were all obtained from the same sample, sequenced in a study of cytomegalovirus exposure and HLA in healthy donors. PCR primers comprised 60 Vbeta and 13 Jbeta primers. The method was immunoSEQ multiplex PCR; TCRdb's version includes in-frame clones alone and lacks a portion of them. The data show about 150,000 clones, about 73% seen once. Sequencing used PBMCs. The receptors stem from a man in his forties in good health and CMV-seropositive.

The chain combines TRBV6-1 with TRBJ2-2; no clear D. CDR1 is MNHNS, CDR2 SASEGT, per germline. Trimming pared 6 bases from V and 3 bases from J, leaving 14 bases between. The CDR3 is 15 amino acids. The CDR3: CASSPRPLHTGELFF. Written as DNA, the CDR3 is TGTGCCAGCAGCCCTAGACCCCTCCACACCGGGGAGCTGTTTTTT.

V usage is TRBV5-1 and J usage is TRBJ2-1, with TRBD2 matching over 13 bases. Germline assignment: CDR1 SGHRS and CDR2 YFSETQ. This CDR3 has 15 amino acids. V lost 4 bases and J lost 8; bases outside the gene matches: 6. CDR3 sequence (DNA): TGCGCCAGCAGCCTGACTAGCGGGAGGAACGATGAGCAGTTCTTC. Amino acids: CASSLTSGRNDEQFF.

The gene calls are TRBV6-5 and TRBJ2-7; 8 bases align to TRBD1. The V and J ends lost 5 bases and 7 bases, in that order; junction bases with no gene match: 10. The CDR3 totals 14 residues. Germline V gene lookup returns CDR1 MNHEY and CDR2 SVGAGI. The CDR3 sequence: CASSPLTGVGEQYF. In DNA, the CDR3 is TGTGCCAGCAGTCCACTGACAGGGGTTGGTGAGCAGTACTTC.

Here the CDR3 DNA reads TGTGCCAGCAGGTTGACAGGGGTGGGCACTGAAGCTTTCTTT. Translating gives CASRLTGVGTEAFF. The rearrangement links TRBV7-3 to TRBJ1-1; the match to TRBD1 covers 8 bases. Germline CDR1 reads SGHTA; CDR2 reads FQGTGA. Germline trimming cut 6 bases from V and 4 bases from J; bases unmatched to any gene: 7. The CDR3 covers 14 residues.

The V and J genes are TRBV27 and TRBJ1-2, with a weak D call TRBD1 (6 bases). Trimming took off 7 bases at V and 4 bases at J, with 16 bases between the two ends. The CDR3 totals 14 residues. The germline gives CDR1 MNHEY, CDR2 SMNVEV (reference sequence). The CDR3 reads CASKQGGGAYGYTF. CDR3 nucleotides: TGTGCCAGCAAACAGGGCGGGGGGGCCTATGGCTACACCTTC.

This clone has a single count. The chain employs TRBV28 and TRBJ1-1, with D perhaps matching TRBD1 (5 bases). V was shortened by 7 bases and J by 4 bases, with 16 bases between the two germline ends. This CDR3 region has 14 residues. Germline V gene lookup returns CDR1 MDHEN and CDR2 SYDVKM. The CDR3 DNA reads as TGTGCCAGCACCCACTTGGGGGGTGGCACTGAAGCTTTCTTT. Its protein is CASTHLGGGTEAFF.

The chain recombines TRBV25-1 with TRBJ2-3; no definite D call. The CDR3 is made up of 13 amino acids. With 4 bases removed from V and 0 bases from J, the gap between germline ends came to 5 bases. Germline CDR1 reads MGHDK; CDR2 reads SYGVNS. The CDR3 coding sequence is TGTGCCAGCAGTGTAATAAGCACAGATACGCAGTATTTT. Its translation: CASSVISTDTQYF.

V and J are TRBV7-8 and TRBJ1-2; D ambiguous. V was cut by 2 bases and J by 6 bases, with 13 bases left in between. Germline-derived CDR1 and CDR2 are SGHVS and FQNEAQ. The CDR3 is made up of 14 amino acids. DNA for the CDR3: TGTGCCAGCAGCTTACGATGGGCCTCTGATGGCTACACCTTC. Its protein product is CASSLRWASDGYTF.